The 28 T cell receptor beta chains below were found in one sample sequenced in a study of T cell responses to AZD1222 COVID-19 vaccine. Here immunoSEQ multiplex PCR was the method, and the copy in TCRdb shows in-frame clones only, minus some. The sample has more than 150,000 clones, approximately 90% seen once; the top ten hold roughly 6%. The source was peripheral blood, collected on day 0 of AZD1222 vaccination. All receptors come from an adult in good health.

The V call is TRBV5-4, the J call TRBJ1-2, with 8 bases fitting TRBD1. J was trimmed by 1 base and V by 2 bases; bases with no gene match: 7. CDR3 length: 16 amino acids. The germline V gene has CDR1 SGHNT and CDR2 YYREEE (reference sequence). The CDR3 sequence: CASSFPDRVDNYGYTF. In nucleotides, the CDR3 is TGTGCCAGCAGCTTCCCGGACAGGGTCGATAACTATGGCTACACCTTC.

The chain joins TRBV3-1 (or the pseudogene TRBV3-2) to TRBJ2-5; TRBD2 agrees at 13 bases. The V and J ends lost 4 bases and 8 bases, in that order; junction bases with no gene match: 7. CDR1 is LGHDT, CDR2 YNNKEL, per germline (reference sequence). The CDR3 contains 15 residues. CDR3 in amino acids: CASSRAGTSGETQYF. The CDR3 DNA sequence: TGTGCCAGCAGCCGCGCCGGGACTAGCGGGGAAACCCAGTACTTC.

The chain is built from TRBV7-9 and TRBJ2-1; TRBD2 agrees at 14 bases. Germline CDR1 SEHNR, CDR2 FQNEAQ (reference sequence). The CDR3 sequence is 19 residues long. The junction had 11 bases not matched to a gene; V was cut back by 5 bases and J by 2 bases. CDR3 sequence reads: CASSLGLAGGPSTYNEQFF. The CDR3 bases are TGTGCCAGCAGCCTCGGACTAGCGGGGGGCCCCTCAACCTACAATGAGCAGTTCTTC.

CDR3: CASSQLEGGPQYF. CDR3 nucleotide sequence: TGTGCCAGCAGCCAACTTGAGGGAGGCCCCCAGTACTTC. The rearrangement links TRBV3-1 (or the pseudogene TRBV3-2) to TRBJ2-5; the D gene is possibly TRBD2 (6 bases). Trimming took off 2 bases at V and 9 bases at J, with 13 bases between the two ends. This CDR3 is 13 amino acids long. The germline V gene has CDR1 LGHDT and CDR2 YNNKEL (reference sequence).

This chain uses TRBV5-4 with TRBJ2-1; TRBD2 agrees at 7 bases. With 4 bases clipped from V and 3 bases from J, the junction kept 7 bases outside the gene matches. This CDR3 spans 15 amino acids. Per the germline V gene, CDR1 is SGHNT and CDR2 is YYREEE (reference sequence). DNA of the CDR3: TGTGCCAGCAGCACACAAGCGGGGATCTACAATGAGCAGTTCTTC. Amino acids: CASSTQAGIYNEQFF.

The sample holds one count of this clone. The chain employs TRBV28 and TRBJ1-2; D possibly corresponds to TRBD1 (6 bases). The CDR3 loop spans 12 amino acids. V lost 7 bases to trimming and J lost 4 bases, with 10 bases between them. Germline V gene data show CDR1 as MDHEN and CDR2 as SYDVKM. CDR3 sequence (DNA): TGTGCCAGCAAAACAGGGTCCTATGGCTACACCTTC. Amino acids: CASKTGSYGYTF.

V is TRBV6-5 and J is TRBJ2-7; D unclear. Trimming stripped 6 bases from V and 6 bases from J, with 12 bases between. The CDR3 runs 12 residues. Germline V lookup: CDR1 MNHEY, CDR2 SVGAGI. The CDR3 sequence is CASSLRLVEQYF. CDR3 sequence (DNA): TGTGCCAGCAGCCTTCGATTGGTCGAGCAGTACTTC.

The chain links TRBV12-3 or TRBV12-4 to TRBJ2-2; no reliable D call. This CDR3 region has 13 residues. V was shortened by 3 bases and J by 6 bases, with 8 bases between the two germline ends. The CDR3, as DNA: TGTGCCAGCAGTTTCATGGGTCCCGGGGAGCTGTTTTTT. Translating gives CASSFMGPGELFF.

V gene TRBV5-6 combines with J gene TRBJ1-2; D ambiguous. Trimming stripped 1 base from V and 4 bases from J, with 8 bases between. Germline lookup yields CDR1 SGHDT and CDR2 YYEEEE. The length of the CDR3 is 13 residues. The CDR3 is CASSLSFPYGYTF. The CDR3 coding sequence is TGTGCCAGCAGCTTGTCATTTCCCTATGGCTACACCTTC. The full variable domain, rest sourced from reference TRBV5-6 and TRBJ1-2, is DAGVTQSPTHLIKTRGQQVTLRCSPKSGHDTVSWYQQALGQGPQFIFQYYEEEERQRGNFPDRFSGHQFPNYSSELNVNALLLGDSALYLCASSLSFPYGYTFGSGTRLTVV.

This clone was seen only once. J is TRBJ2-2 and V is TRBV19; D may correspond to TRBD1 or TRBD2 (5 bases each). With 1 base removed from V and 6 bases from J, the gap between germline ends came to 9 bases. Germline lookup yields CDR1 LNHDA and CDR2 SQIVND (reference sequence). The CDR3 covers 14 residues. CDR3: CASSIAGPSGELFF. DNA of the CDR3: TGTGCCAGTAGTATAGCGGGGCCGTCCGGGGAGCTGTTTTTT.

The chain has TRBV10-2 and TRBJ2-7; the match to TRBD1 covers 10 bases. The CDR3 is 15 residues long. Germline loops: CDR1 WSHSY, CDR2 SAAADI. The trim removed 2 bases at V and 13 bases at J, leaving 14 bases unmatched. This CDR3 is CASSEIGRDRGTHYF. In DNA form, the CDR3 reads TGCGCCAGCAGTGAGATCGGCCGGGACAGGGGAACCCACTACTTC.

The chain's CDR3 is CASRGETQYF. CDR3 sequence (DNA): TGTGCCAGCAGAGGGGAGACCCAGTACTTC. This chain uses TRBV28 with TRBJ2-5; D call uncertain. Trimming removed 6 bases at V and 5 bases at J, with 4 bases between. CDR3 size: 10 residues. Germline CDR1 MDHEN, CDR2 SYDVKM.

This clone was seen just once. This rearrangement joins TRBV6-5 to TRBJ1-2; D is undetermined. The V and J ends lost 5 bases and 2 bases respectively, with 12 bases between them. The germline CDR1 and CDR2 sequences are MNHEY and SVGAGI. This CDR3 is built from 14 residues. The CDR3: CASSPVTENYGYTF. CDR3 coding DNA: TGTGCCAGCAGTCCCGTCACAGAGAACTATGGCTACACCTTC.

The V gene is TRBV27, the J gene TRBJ1-2; TRBD1 aligns across 9 bases. The CDR3 has 14 residues. The trim removed 5 bases at V and 8 bases at J, leaving 9 bases unmatched. The germline CDR1 and CDR2 sequences are MNHEY and SMNVEV (reference sequence). As DNA, the CDR3 is TGTGCCAGCAGTCCACAGGGGGCTGATTGGGGCTACACCTTC. Translating it yields CASSPQGADWGYTF.

The chain employs TRBV18 and TRBJ2-7; no firm D call. The germline V gene encodes CDR1 KGHSH and CDR2 LQKENI. CDR3 length: 16 amino acids. The ends were cut back, 3 bases at V and 0 bases at J, with 15 bases in the middle. CDR3 in amino acids: CASSPKASMGSYEQYF. CDR3 nucleotide sequence: TGTGCCAGCTCACCCAAGGCGTCAATGGGCTCCTACGAGCAGTACTTC. Full variable domain (rest looked up from reference TRBV18 and TRBJ2-7): NAGVMQNPRHLVRRRGQEARLRCSPMKGHSHVYWYRQLPEEGLKFMVYLQKENIIDESGMPKERFSAEFPKEGPSILRIQQVVRGDSAAYFCASSPKASMGSYEQYFGPGTRLTVT.

In this sample, this clone turned up a few times. The V and J genes are TRBV28 and TRBJ1-3; D possibly corresponds to TRBD1 (6 bases). V was shortened by 5 bases and J by 1 base, with 12 bases between the two germline ends. CDR3 length: 15 amino acids. From germline, CDR1 is MDHEN and CDR2 SYDVKM. The CDR3 coding sequence is TGTGCCAGCAGTATGGGAACAGGGTCTGGAAACACCATATATTTT. Translation gives CASSMGTGSGNTIYF.

V gene TRBV19 combines with J gene TRBJ1-5; D may be TRBD1 (6 bases). The CDR3 is 15 residues long. Trimming stripped 5 bases from V and 3 bases from J, with 14 bases between. Germline loops: CDR1 LNHDA, CDR2 SQIVND (reference sequence). The CDR3 bases are TGTGCCAGTAGTTCCGGGGACACAGCCAATCAGCCCCAGCATTTT. Its translation is CASSSGDTANQPQHF.

This clone was counted between two and nine times. V gene TRBV19 combines with J gene TRBJ1-2; D is unclear. Germline CDR1 and CDR2: LNHDA and SQIVND (reference sequence). V lost 4 bases and J lost 2, with 17 bases in between. This CDR3 comprises 16 residues. The CDR3 here is CASSRAVIRNNYGYTF. As DNA, the CDR3 is TGTGCCAGTAGTAGGGCGGTCATAAGAAACAACTATGGCTACACCTTC.

The chain combines TRBV7-9 with TRBJ2-1; the match to TRBD1 covers 7 bases. CDR1 and CDR2 from the germline V gene are SEHNR and FQNEAQ (reference sequence). V gave up 1 base and J gave up 5 bases; unmatched junction bases: 8. The CDR3 is made up of 16 amino acids. The CDR3 loop is CASSLDFGQADNEQFF. The DNA of the CDR3 is TGTGCCAGCAGCTTAGATTTCGGACAGGCCGACAATGAGCAGTTCTTC.

V gene TRBV19 combines with J gene TRBJ2-7, with D unresolved. V lost 5 bases and J 3 bases, leaving 11 bases between the germline ends. The CDR3 is 13 residues long. The germline CDR1 and CDR2 sequences are LNHDA and SQIVND (reference sequence). The CDR3 here is CASSPTTFYEQYF. CDR3 bases: TGTGCCAGTAGTCCTACCACCTTCTACGAGCAGTACTTC.

The chain combines TRBV9 with TRBJ1-5, with TRBD1 matching over 7 bases. CDR1 and CDR2 (germline): SGDLS, YYNGEE. The CDR3 has 15 amino acids. V lost 7 bases, J lost 7 bases, and 14 bases stayed unmatched. The CDR3 sequence: CASSLTGEDAQPQHF. In nucleotides, the CDR3 is TGTGCCAGCTCGCTAACAGGGGAGGACGCCCAGCCCCAGCATTTT.

V gene TRBV10-2 combines with J gene TRBJ2-7; 7 bases are a match to TRBD1. In germline, CDR1 is WSHSY, CDR2 SAAADI. There are 13 residues in the CDR3. V lost 7 bases and J lost 3; bases outside the gene matches: 6. The CDR3 is CASMRDSFYEQYF. CDR3 coding DNA: TGCGCCAGCATGAGGGACAGTTTCTACGAGCAGTACTTC.

The gene calls are TRBV19 and TRBJ2-5; TRBD1 might be the D (6 bases). In germline, CDR1 is LNHDA, CDR2 SQIVND (reference sequence). CDR3 length: 16 residues. V lost 5 bases to trimming and J lost 3 bases, with 19 bases between them. The CDR3 protein is CASSPMRGSREETQYF. CDR3 nucleotides: TGTGCCAGTAGTCCGATGAGGGGGTCTAGGGAAGAGACCCAGTACTTC.

The chain carries TRBV2 and TRBJ1-5, with a weak D call TRBD1 (5 bases). Germline V CDR1 and CDR2: SNHLY, FYNNEI. Trimming took 5 bases from V and 3 from J, leaving 11 bases between them. The CDR3 spans 14 residues. The CDR3 loop reads CASSPGQPNQPQHF. The DNA for the CDR3 is TGTGCCAGCAGTCCCGGACAACCCAATCAGCCCCAGCATTTT.

V and J are TRBV19 and TRBJ1-5; tentative D call: TRBD1 (5 bases). Germline values: CDR1 LNHDA, CDR2 SQIVND (reference sequence). The V and J ends lost 3 bases and 3 bases respectively, with 12 bases between them. CDR3 length: 15 amino acids. The CDR3 nucleotides are TGTGCCAGTAGTATGAACAGGAGCGCCAATCAGCCCCAGCATTTT. It codes for CASSMNRSANQPQHF. The complete variable domain, with remaining parts taken from reference TRBV19 and TRBJ1-5, reads DGGITQSPKYLFRKEGQNVTLSCEQNLNHDAMYWYRQDPGQGLRLIYYSQIVNDFQKGDIAEGYSVSREKKESFPLTVTSAQKNPTAFYLCASSMNRSANQPQHFGDGTRLSIL.

V and J are TRBV18 and TRBJ2-7, with D tentatively TRBD1 or TRBD2 (8 bases each). V dropped 1 base and J dropped 7 bases, with 20 bases sitting between them. Germline lookup yields CDR1 KGHSH and CDR2 LQKENI. CDR3 length: 16 residues. The DNA of the CDR3 is TGTGCCAGCTCACCACTGGACAGGGCTCGGGGGGGGGAGCAGTACTTC. This sequence encodes CASSPLDRARGGEQYF.

J is TRBJ1-4 and V is TRBV6-5; D not certain. The CDR3 is 15 residues long. CDR1 and CDR2 from the germline V gene are MNHEY and SVGAGI. Trimming removed 7 bases at V and 0 bases at J, with 12 bases between. The CDR3 loop is CASNAASTTNEKLFF. As DNA, the CDR3 is TGTGCCAGCAACGCAGCTTCTACAACTAATGAAAAACTGTTTTTT.

The chain links TRBV6-5 to TRBJ1-4, with 7 bases identical to TRBD1. This CDR3 spans 15 amino acids. Unmatched junction bases numbered 5, after V lost 2 bases and J lost 5 bases. Per the germline V gene, CDR1 is MNHEY and CDR2 is SVGAGI. CDR3 sequence: CASSYGGQRNEKLFF. In DNA, the CDR3 is TGTGCCAGCAGTTACGGGGGACAGAGAAATGAAAAACTGTTTTTT.